The 28 T cell receptor beta chains below come from one sample, sequenced in a study of CXCR3-negative and CXCR3-positive naive CD8 T cells. All TRB cDNA libraries came from 5' RACE performed with UMI labels. TCRdb re-called the 5' RACE reads, yielding one record per CDR3 amino acid sequence without DNA. Its clone listing holds over 100,000 distinct CDR3 sequences. Material: naive CXCR3- CD8+ T cells from blood. Subset reported: CD45RO-CCR7+CD27+CD95- naive CD8+ T cells lacking CXCR3 (TNR3-). These receptors all stem from a human donor in good health. Some clones in this sample may be carry-over from other donors' samples.

J is TRBJ2-1 and V is TRBV20-1; TCRdb designates TRBD2, a call that cannot be tested without DNA. CDR3 length: 15 residues. Germline V gene lookup returns CDR1 DFQATT and CDR2 SNEGSKA (reference sequence). The CDR3 spells CSVQEGTTVMFEQFF.

The chain links TRBV29-1 to TRBJ2-1; TCRdb calls TRBD1, which cannot be checked without DNA. CDR3 length: 15 amino acids. Germline CDR1 reads SQVTM; CDR2 reads ANQGSEA. This chain's CDR3 is CSAGPLGPAYNEQFF.

The chain joins TRBV29-1 to TRBJ2-1. The CDR3 contains 14 residues. CDR1 and CDR2 from the germline V gene are SQVTM and ANQGSEA. This CDR3 reads CSVENRLIDDEQFF.

V and J are TRBV28 and TRBJ2-7. The V gene's germline CDR1 is MDHEN and CDR2 SYDVKM. The CDR3 is 13 residues long. The CDR3 loop is CASSRRGSYEQYF.

The rearrangement uses TRBV28 and TRBJ1-5; with no DNA, the TCRdb D assignment of TRBD1 cannot be verified. Germline V gives CDR1 MDHEN, CDR2 SYDVKM. This CDR3 has 17 residues. This CDR3 is CASSFFSDRVRRQPQHF.

This rearrangement joins TRBV5-6 to TRBJ2-2; TCRdb picks TRBD1, but there is no DNA to check that call. The CDR3 covers 16 residues. Germline V gene lookup returns CDR1 SGHDT and CDR2 YYEEEE. CDR3 sequence reads: CASSDVTGQSTGELFF.

This CDR3 reads CASSWDLSYGYTF. This chain uses TRBV12-3 or TRBV12-4 with TRBJ1-2; without DNA, the TCRdb call of TRBD1 cannot be checked. The CDR3 extends over 13 amino acids.

The V call is TRBV3-1, the J call TRBJ2-1; TCRdb outputs TRBD1, but without DNA this stays unchecked. Germline V gene lookup returns CDR1 LGHDT and CDR2 YNNKEL (reference sequence). The CDR3 runs 16 residues. The CDR3 is CASSQEGRGARDEQFF.

The chain carries TRBV7-3 and TRBJ2-1; absent DNA, TCRdb's TRBD1 call cannot be checked. CDR3 size: 16 residues. Germline values: CDR1 SGHTA, CDR2 FQGTGA. CDR3 residues: CASSLSVTGSGDEQFF.

The chain joins TRBV10-3 to TRBJ2-5; TCRdb picks TRBD1, but there is no DNA to check that call. The CDR3 extends over 13 amino acids. From germline, CDR1 is ENHRY and CDR2 SYGVKD. The CDR3 sequence: CAISEPGQETQYF.

This chain uses TRBV7-9 with TRBJ2-7; lacking DNA, the TRBD1 call made by TCRdb goes unchecked. Germline V gene data show CDR1 as SEHNR and CDR2 as FQNEAQ (reference sequence). This CDR3 contains 14 residues. CDR3 loop: CASSPPMASGEQYF.

The CDR3 here is CASSSGPLQRGGDAETQYF. The chain carries TRBV12-3 or TRBV12-4 and TRBJ2-5; TCRdb's assignment of TRBD2 cannot be checked, as there is no DNA. The CDR3 is 19 residues long.

The chain carries TRBV7-6 and TRBJ2-5; TCRdb indicates TRBD2, and absent DNA this call remains unverified. CDR3 size: 12 residues. From germline, CDR1 is SGHVS and CDR2 FNYEAQ. The CDR3: CASSSLEETQYF. Full variable domain (missing parts from reference TRBV7-6 and TRBJ2-5): GAGVSQSPRYKVTKRGQDVALRCDPISGHVSLYWYRQALGQGPEFLTYFNYEAQQDKSGLPNDRFSAERPEGSISTLTIQRTEQRDSAMYRCASSSLEETQYFGPGTRLLVL.

The gene calls are TRBV21-1 and TRBJ2-1; TCRdb lists TRBD2, though no DNA is available to test this call. TRBV21-1 corresponds to a pseudogene. The CDR3 loop spans 18 amino acids. CDR3 in amino acids: CATDPEFTSGGPNNEQFF.

The rearrangement links TRBV24-1 to TRBJ1-5; TCRdb reports TRBD1, a call that lacks DNA to check it against. The germline V gene has CDR1 KGHDR and CDR2 SFDVKD. The CDR3 length is 15 residues. CDR3 in amino acids: CATSDSTGNYQPQHF.

This chain links TRBV19 with TRBJ2-2; checking the TCRdb D call of TRBD1 is not possible without DNA. Germline V gives CDR1 LNHDA, CDR2 SQIVND (reference sequence). CDR3 length: 15 residues. The CDR3 loop is CASSIGQGAFGELFF.

The rearrangement links TRBV10-3 to TRBJ2-7; TCRdb proposes TRBD2, but this gene call is untestable without DNA. The CDR3 covers 17 residues. CDR1 ENHRY and CDR2 SYGVKD come from the germline V gene. The CDR3 region is CAISSGALAGGQYEQYF.

The rearrangement uses TRBV29-1 and TRBJ2-7; TCRdb's assignment of TRBD1 cannot be checked, as there is no DNA. Germline CDR1 reads SQVTM; CDR2 reads ANQGSEA. The CDR3 has 14 amino acids. CDR3 residues: CSVGATGIAYEQYF.

The CDR3 here is CASSSKPQIYNEQFF. The chain is built from TRBV12-3 or TRBV12-4 and TRBJ2-1. CDR3 length: 15 residues.

The chain uses TRBV5-6 and TRBJ2-1. The CDR3 has 13 residues. In germline, CDR1 is SGHDT, CDR2 YYEEEE. CDR3: CASSLNLQDEQFF.

The chain links TRBV27 to TRBJ2-3; lacking DNA, the TRBD2 call made by TCRdb goes unchecked. CDR1 MNHEY and CDR2 SMNVEV come from the germline V gene (reference sequence). The CDR3 length is 12 residues. CDR3 residues: CASTGRADTQYF.

The chain has TRBV7-2 and TRBJ1-3. Germline loops: CDR1 SGHTA, CDR2 FQGNSA. The CDR3 loop spans 14 amino acids. The CDR3 loop is CASSLPGPGNTIYF.

The chain has TRBV4-1 and TRBJ1-2; TCRdb designates TRBD1, a call that cannot be tested without DNA. CDR3 length: 14 amino acids. The germline V gene has CDR1 MGHRA and CDR2 YSYEKL. CDR3 loop: CASSQGFTPDGYTF.

V and J are TRBV29-1 and TRBJ2-7; lacking DNA, the TRBD1 call made by TCRdb goes unchecked. This CDR3 is 13 amino acids long. CDR1 SQVTM and CDR2 ANQGSEA come from the germline V gene. CDR3 in amino acids: CSVEGGLTYEQYF.

The chain employs TRBV28 and TRBJ2-3; TCRdb names TRBD1, which stays unverified in the absence of DNA. Germline V gene sequence: CDR1 MDHEN, CDR2 SYDVKM. The CDR3 totals 14 residues. CDR3 amino acids: CASSGRTGRDTQYF.

The chain recombines TRBV7-9 with TRBJ2-7; the D gene TCRdb calls, TRBD2, cannot be checked with no DNA. CDR1 and CDR2 (germline): SEHNR, FQNEAQ (reference sequence). The CDR3 loop spans 15 amino acids. CDR3 protein: CASSLVVGGTHEQYF.

V is TRBV2 and J is TRBJ1-1; TCRdb reports TRBD1, a call that lacks DNA to check it against. The CDR3 covers 15 residues. In germline, CDR1 is SNHLY, CDR2 FYNNEI. The CDR3 protein is CASIVVPGPNTEAFF.

CDR3 amino acids: CASSYWQGNEQFF. The chain combines TRBV6-2 or TRBV6-3 with TRBJ2-1; lacking DNA, the TRBD1 call made by TCRdb goes unchecked. CDR1 is MNHEY and CDR2 is SVGEGT in the germline V gene. The length of the CDR3 is 13 residues.